A few counts support the clone carrying this T cell receptor beta chain. Its antigen is not identified. A second PCR of about 7 to 11 cycles used a sample-barcoded 5' primer and a J-beta primer mix. MiXCR was run by TCRdb on the 5' RACE reads, yielding one entry per CDR3 protein. The data show 790,000 or so distinct CDR3 sequences, 46% seen once. The CDR3 contains 14 residues. V gave up 5 bases and J gave up 1 base, with 11 bases separating them. CDR1 is MNHEY and CDR2 is SMNVEV in the germline V gene (reference sequence). Those donating, healthy Caucasian individuals from Russia, were aged roughly 6 to 90. Around 9.5 milliliters of peripheral blood were drawn from each donor. This record belongs to a study of blood T cells in healthy people across ages. The wider study: About one barcoded beta molecule was captured per two T cells (by template switching).

General study findings and limits: Fewer expanded clones and more diversity marked long-lived versus aged donors.

The chain is built from TRBV27 and TRBJ2-5, with D unresolved. The sequencing sample was made of blood. This sequence was found in a man older than 75 in good health. The CDR3 loop reads CASSLPGSQETQYF. DNA of the CDR3: TGTGCCAGCAGTCTCCCGGGTTCCCAAGAGACCCAGTACTTC.